Below, 30 T cell receptor beta chains from the same sample are listed, as sequenced in a study of blood T cell repertoires in COVID-19. Profiling relied on immunoSEQ multiplex PCR, and the TCRdb table lists in-frame clones only, not all of them. The sample carries tens of thousands of clones, roughly nine tenths recorded once. Material for sequencing was peripheral blood. The receptors derive from an elderly man in a cohort sampled during active COVID-19.

The chain combines TRBV4-3 with TRBJ1-5; D remains unclear. The CDR3 is 15 amino acids. CDR1 is LGHNA, CDR2 YSLEER, per germline. The V gene lost 0 bases and the J gene lost 3 bases, with 9 bases spanning the gap. CDR3 region: CASSQDLVYNQPQHF. The CDR3 bases are TGCGCCAGCAGCCAAGATTTAGTCTACAATCAGCCCCAGCATTTT.

This rearrangement joins TRBV5-1 to TRBJ2-3; 8 nucleotides match TRBD2. V shed 4 bases, J shed 5 bases, and the junction held 6 bases outside the gene matches. This CDR3 has 14 amino acids. Germline lookup yields CDR1 SGHRS and CDR2 YFSETQ. The CDR3 spells CASSISGGGDTQYF. The CDR3 coding sequence is TGCGCCAGCAGCATAAGCGGGGGAGGAGATACGCAGTATTTT.

This sequence joins TRBV12-2 and TRBJ1-4. TRBV12-2 has pseudogene status. The CDR3 sequence is 15 residues long. This CDR3 is CASRLVRLPREKLFF. The CDR3 DNA follows: TGTGCAAGTCGCTTAGTAAGGTTGCCTAGAGAAAAACTGTTTTTT.

The rearrangement links TRBV18 to TRBJ2-5; D perhaps matches TRBD1 (6 bases). V gave up 6 bases and J gave up 5 bases, with 13 bases separating them. The CDR3 runs 13 residues. Germline lookup yields CDR1 KGHSH and CDR2 LQKENI. This CDR3 is CASSPDSAETQYF. CDR3 nucleotide sequence: TGTGCCAGCTCCCCGGACAGTGCGGAGACCCAGTACTTC.

In DNA form, the CDR3 reads TGTGCCACCAGCAGAGATCGCCTAGCAGCTAGCACAGATACGCAGTATTTT. Protein product: CATSRDRLAASTDTQYF. This chain joins TRBV15 and TRBJ2-3, with D tentatively TRBD2 (5 bases). CDR3 length: 17 amino acids. Germline CDR1 is LNHNV and CDR2 is YYDKDF (reference sequence). Trimming left V 0 bases short and J 0 bases short, with 13 bases between.

The gene calls are TRBV18 and TRBJ1-5; TRBD1 aligns across 7 bases. CDR3 size: 15 residues. CDR1 and CDR2 from the germline V gene are KGHSH and LQKENI. With 3 bases clipped from V and 3 bases from J, the junction kept 5 bases outside the gene matches. In DNA, the CDR3 is TGTGCCAGCTCACCGTACACAGGGGACAATCAGCCCCAGCATTTT. Translating gives CASSPYTGDNQPQHF.

The chain carries TRBV9 and TRBJ2-5; 11 positions agree with TRBD2. The germline CDR1 and CDR2 sequences are SGDLS and YYNGEE. With V trimmed by 4 bases and J by 3 bases, 2 bases remained unmatched. This CDR3 region has 14 residues. The CDR3 here is CASSSTSGEETQYF. DNA of the CDR3: TGTGCCAGCAGCTCGACTAGCGGGGAAGAGACCCAGTACTTC.

The chain employs TRBV3-1 (or the pseudogene TRBV3-2) and TRBJ2-2, with 7 bases matching TRBD2. The CDR3 loop spans 17 amino acids. CDR1 is LGHDT, CDR2 YNNKEL, per germline (reference sequence). Germline trimming cut 4 bases from V and 0 bases from J; bases unmatched to any gene: 8. This chain's CDR3 is CASSLVPLAANTGELFF. CDR3 coding DNA: TGTGCCAGCAGCCTTGTCCCCCTAGCGGCGAACACCGGGGAGCTGTTTTTT.

The chain recombines TRBV3-1 (or the pseudogene TRBV3-2) with TRBJ1-2; a possible D gene is TRBD1 (6 bases). The CDR3 runs 14 residues. The V end was cut by 1 base, the J end by 8 bases, with 14 bases between. Germline lookup yields CDR1 LGHDT and CDR2 YNNKEL (reference sequence). The CDR3 here is CASSQVQGRDGYTF. In nucleotides, the CDR3 is TGTGCCAGCAGCCAAGTGCAGGGGAGAGACGGCTACACCTTC.

This clone has just a few counts. The chain joins TRBV6-1 to TRBJ2-2; TRBD1 matches at 9 bases. After removal of 2 bases from V and 6 bases from J, the junction contained 4 bases not matched to a gene. Looked up from germline, CDR1 is MNHNS and CDR2 is SASEGT. The CDR3 is 15 residues long. CDR3 in amino acids: CASSEQTGGPGELFF. CDR3 nucleotide sequence: TGTGCCAGCAGTGAACAGACAGGGGGGCCCGGGGAGCTGTTTTTT.

The chain has TRBV2 and TRBJ2-2; D is perhaps TRBD1 (6 bases). V was cut by 5 bases and J by 2 bases, with 9 bases left in between. This CDR3 spans 14 amino acids. The germline CDR1 and CDR2 sequences are SNHLY and FYNNEI. CDR3 DNA: TGTGCCAGCAGTTCAGGGGTAAACACCGGGGAGCTGTTTTTT. Translated, it gives CASSSGVNTGELFF.

The chain carries TRBV3-1 (or the pseudogene TRBV3-2) and TRBJ1-1, with TRBD1 identical over 8 bases. The CDR3 is 14 amino acids. Trimming at V came to 1 base and at J to 10 bases, leaving 8 bases not matched to a gene. From germline, CDR1 is LGHDT and CDR2 YNNKEL (reference sequence). The CDR3 loop reads CASSQVDRDGGAFF. CDR3 nucleotides: TGTGCCAGCAGCCAAGTGGACAGGGATGGAGGAGCTTTCTTT.

CDR3 protein: CASSLDRVSSPLHF. As DNA, the CDR3 is TGTGCCAGCAGCTTGGACAGGGTGAGCTCACCCCTCCACTTT. The chain has TRBV5-4 and TRBJ1-6, with D maybe TRBD1 (6 bases). This CDR3 contains 14 residues. Germline-derived CDR1 and CDR2 are SGHNT and YYREEE (reference sequence). Trimming stripped 0 bases from V and 10 bases from J, with 11 bases between.

In nucleotides, the CDR3 is TGTGCCAGCAGCTTAGACAGGGTTACCAACGAGCAGTACTTC. Translated: CASSLDRVTNEQYF. The chain couples TRBV7-2 to TRBJ2-7, with D perhaps TRBD1 (6 bases). V was trimmed by 1 base and J by 5 bases, leaving 12 bases between them. This CDR3 region has 14 residues. CDR1 is SGHTA and CDR2 is FQGNSA in the germline V gene.

This chain connects TRBV29-1 to TRBJ2-5; TRBD1 matches 10 bases. Germline V gene data show CDR1 as SQVTM and CDR2 as ANQGSEA. J lost 6 bases, V lost 6 bases, and 10 bases had no gene match. This CDR3 has 14 residues. The CDR3 spells CSVPGTGVMKTQYF. The CDR3 DNA follows: TGCAGCGTGCCCGGGACAGGGGTTATGAAGACCCAGTACTTC.

The chain carries TRBV6-5 and TRBJ1-5, with no clear D. The CDR3 runs to 13 residues. V lost 2 bases and J 1 base, leaving 3 bases between the germline ends. Germline V CDR1 and CDR2: MNHEY, SVGAGI. CDR3 protein: CASSYTSNQPQHF. Here the CDR3 DNA reads TGTGCCAGCAGTTACACAAGCAATCAGCCCCAGCATTTT.

The J gene is TRBJ2-3, the V gene TRBV12-3 or TRBV12-4; D is possibly TRBD2 (5 bases). Trimming stripped 7 bases from V and 4 bases from J, with 9 bases between. The CDR3 covers 12 residues. This chain's CDR3 is CASKPEADTQYF. The CDR3 coding sequence is TGTGCCAGCAAACCGGAGGCAGATACGCAGTATTTT.

The rearrangement joins TRBV5-1 to TRBJ2-3; no clear D. V was trimmed by 1 base and J by 4 bases, leaving 7 bases between them. The CDR3 totals 13 residues. Germline CDR1 SGHRS, CDR2 YFSETQ. The DNA of the CDR3 is TGCGCCAGCAGCTTGCGTTCAGCAGATACGCAGTATTTT. Protein: CASSLRSADTQYF.

The chain recombines TRBV11-2 with TRBJ2-2; D not certain. This CDR3 has 14 residues. V was shortened by 3 bases and J by 1 base, with 6 bases between the two germline ends. CDR1 is SGHAT, CDR2 FQNNGV, per germline. In DNA, the CDR3 is TGTGCCAGCAGCTTCCAGGTGAACACCGGGGAGCTGTTTTTT. Protein sequence: CASSFQVNTGELFF.

CDR3 sequence (DNA): TGCAGCGTTGCCGGACAGGGTCCAGATACGCAGTATTTT. Translated: CSVAGQGPDTQYF. The rearrangement joins TRBV29-1 to TRBJ2-3; 8 nucleotides line up with TRBD1. The V gene's germline CDR1 is SQVTM and CDR2 ANQGSEA. With V trimmed by 4 bases and J by 4 bases, 4 bases remained unmatched. This CDR3 contains 13 residues.

The chain links TRBV12-3 or TRBV12-4 to TRBJ2-1; 7 nucleotides match TRBD2. Losses at the gene ends were 5 bases for V and 7 bases for J; bases not matched to a gene: 5. CDR3 length: 13 residues. CDR3 residues: CASSTGRRNEQFF. CDR3 in DNA: TGTGCCAGCAGTACCGGGAGGAGGAATGAGCAGTTCTTC.

This chain joins TRBV19 and TRBJ1-4; TRBD1 is a possible D gene (5 bases). The CDR3 runs to 15 residues. V gave up 7 bases and J gave up 8 bases, with 20 bases separating them. Germline V gene lookup returns CDR1 LNHDA and CDR2 SQIVND (reference sequence). The CDR3 is CASTLRDGAGEKLFF. The CDR3 bases are TGTGCCAGTACCCTTAGGGACGGGGCGGGAGAAAAACTGTTTTTT.

This chain connects TRBV19 to TRBJ1-2, with D perhaps matching TRBD1 (5 bases). The V end was cut by 6 bases, the J end by 4 bases, with 15 bases between. This CDR3 contains 14 residues. Germline-derived CDR1 and CDR2 are LNHDA and SQIVND (reference sequence). CDR3 residues: CASSPDSYGYGYTF. In DNA form, the CDR3 reads TGTGCCAGTAGCCCCGACAGCTATGGCTATGGCTACACCTTC.

This rearrangement joins TRBV3-1 (or the pseudogene TRBV3-2) to TRBJ2-1; D perhaps matches TRBD2 (6 bases). In germline, CDR1 is LGHDT, CDR2 YNNKEL (reference sequence). The CDR3 contains 12 residues. V lost 0 bases, J lost 15 bases, and 12 bases lay in between. CDR3 bases: TGTGCCAGCAGCCAAGATGGGAAGGGACTGTTCTTC. It yields the protein CASSQDGKGLFF.

V gene TRBV6-2 or TRBV6-3 combines with J gene TRBJ1-1; TRBD1 matches 10 bases. The V and J ends lost 4 bases and 8 bases, in that order; junction bases with no gene match: 13. Germline CDR1 MNHEY, CDR2 SVGEGT. The CDR3 contains 16 residues. This CDR3 reads CASSFRPGQGNEEAFF. The CDR3 nucleotides read TGTGCCAGCAGTTTCCGACCGGGACAGGGGAATGAGGAAGCTTTCTTT.

The V and J genes are TRBV24-1 and TRBJ2-1, with D possibly TRBD1 on 6 matching bases. The CDR3 is 17 residues long. Germline lookup yields CDR1 KGHDR and CDR2 SFDVKD. V gave up 2 bases and J gave up 6 bases, with 19 bases separating them. The CDR3 reads CATSDSPRAGVSNEQFF. CDR3 in DNA: TGTGCCACCAGTGATTCGCCGAGGGCAGGGGTATCCAATGAGCAGTTCTTC.

The chain has TRBV3-1 (or the pseudogene TRBV3-2) and TRBJ2-1, with 9 bases aligning to TRBD1. The CDR3 sequence is 14 residues long. With 4 bases clipped from V and 2 bases from J, the junction kept 0 bases outside the gene matches. The germline V gene has CDR1 LGHDT and CDR2 YNNKEL (reference sequence). CDR3 DNA sequence: TGTGCCAGCAGCCGGGACAGGGCCTACAATGAGCAGTTCTTC. Residues: CASSRDRAYNEQFF.

The chain has TRBV5-8 and TRBJ2-2; 9 bases are a match to TRBD1. The V segment lost 4 bases and the J segment 4 bases; nucleotides outside the gene matches: 11. Looked up from germline, CDR1 is SGHTS and CDR2 is YDEGEE. The CDR3 is 17 residues long. The CDR3 DNA is TGTGCCAGCAGCCCAGGAACCGGGACAGGGAGCACCGGGGAGCTGTTTTTT. Amino acid sequence: CASSPGTGTGSTGELFF. The variable domain in full, with the rest retrieved from reference TRBV5-8 and TRBJ2-2, is EAGVTQSPTHLIKTRGQQATLRCSPISGHTSVYWYQQALGLGLQFLLWYDEGEERNRGNFPPRFSGRQFPNYSSELNVNALELEDSALYLCASSPGTGTGSTGELFFGEGSRLTVL.

The chain links TRBV24-1 to TRBJ2-5; 9 bases are shared with TRBD1. The J segment lost 0 bases and the V segment lost 4 bases, leaving 8 bases of the junction unmatched. The CDR3 runs to 17 residues. Germline assignment: CDR1 KGHDR and CDR2 SFDVKD. For the CDR3, the DNA is TGTGCCACCAGTGACACCGGGACAGGGTTGGACCAAGAGACCCAGTACTTC. Its protein is CATSDTGTGLDQETQYF.

V is TRBV9 and J is TRBJ2-1, with D possibly being TRBD1 (6 bases). Germline V gene sequence: CDR1 SGDLS, CDR2 YYNGEE. V lost 0 bases and J 4 bases, leaving 11 bases between the germline ends. This CDR3 has 15 residues. The CDR3 nucleotides read TGTGCCAGCAGCGTAGGTCAGGGGCCTTACAATGAGCAGTTCTTC. Translation gives CASSVGQGPYNEQFF.